This T cell receptor (beta chain) is from a study of spatial heterogeneity in lung cancer (dated by TCRdb to the late 2010s). A note on the overall study: More beta-chain than alpha-chain transcripts were consistently detected, likely reflecting higher beta-chain transcript abundance. In the raw uncorrected reads, each unique combination of TCR and UMI appeared more than ten times on average. At surgery, over 200 tumor regions, 61 to 65 matched nontumor lung samples and some 54 PBMC samples were TCR-sequenced for both alpha and beta chains. TCR alpha and beta repertoires were quantitatively compared across multiple tumor regions, matched nontumor lung and blood in non-small cell lung cancer. TCR repertoire features were related to nonsynonymous mutation counts determined by whole-exome sequencing of tumor tissue. TCR transcript counts in tumor regions correlated strongly with a T cell transcriptional module score from matched bulk RNA-seq. The full study reports these points: Additional single-cell paired TCR alpha and beta sequencing was considered necessary to confirm, at a functional level, the hypothesis that regional TCRs recognize regional mutations. The tumor nonsynonymous mutation count correlated with the number of expanded intratumoral alpha and beta TCRs. Counts of ubiquitous and regional expanded TCRs correlated with counts of ubiquitous and regional nonsynonymous mutations, respectively. TCR-seq coverage of tumor T cells was estimated to be only roughly 7.3% for alpha chains and more than 11% for beta chains.

Libraries came from 5' RACE. Sequencing was performed on a NextSeq 500. To allow correction of PCR and sequencing errors, the TCR library protocol tagged every TCR cDNA molecule with a unique molecular identifier. For the original study's pipeline: TCR identification, UMI-based error correction and CDR3 extraction were all carried out with Decombinator tools. TCRs above a frequency of 2 per 1,000, corresponding to the top 1% of the tumor frequency distribution, were defined as expanded. Expanded tumor TCRs were classed as regional if statistically deemed absent (corrected P<0.05) from at least one tumor region, otherwise ubiquitous. Renyi diversity was computed with the R vegan package after each repertoire had been subsampled 100 times to 5,000 TCRs. To build CDR3 similarity networks, amino acid triplet string-kernel similarity was used, and CDR3s were connected when their pairwise similarity was above 0.82. TCRdb's own reprocessing of the public reads used fastp at Q25 and MiXCR and kept productive beta chains. For every CDR3 protein sequence, its rows merge into one entry that carries the most common genes and DNA. TCRdb's processing, not the authors' own work, is the source of the V and J calls. The sample table lists several thousand distinct CDR3 sequences, around 13% of them with a count of one. 10% of the sample is held by the ten biggest clonotypes.

Compared with the rest of its sample, this clonotype is medium-sized (0.01 to 0.1%). Its antigen remains undetermined. The record has no base qualities; no much larger clone is one base away. The sample's time point label, in plain terms: sample taken at primary tumor resection. The donors were more than 60 patients from the lung TRACERx cohort who had early-stage, untreated non-small cell lung cancer. Whole RNA extracted from tumor and nontumor lung tissue, or from cryopreserved PBMC samples, was used for TCR sequencing without cell sorting. Only patients for whom sufficient RNA was available from at least two tumor regions were selected for TCR sequencing. A lung pathologist reviewed the tumor and adjacent nontumor lung specimens before the specimens were selected. The CDR3 covers 18 residues, taking in both the cysteine and the phenylalanine. Solely the CDR3 DNA is kept, with 54 bases framed from the first base. The germline V gene supplies CDR1 SNHLY and CDR2 FYNNEI. Germline trimming: 0 bases from V, 5 bases from J; junction bases outside gene matches: 12.

The V and J segments used are TRBV2 and TRBJ2-3; 9 central bases correspond to TRBD1. This sequence was found in a female donor with early-stage non-small cell lung cancer. This material consisted of lung tumor tissue, taken at surgery. The DNA reads TGTGCCAGCAGTGAAGCGGGGTTTGGAGGACAGGGGAAAGATACGCAGTATTTT. The translation is CASSEAGFGGQGKDTQYF.